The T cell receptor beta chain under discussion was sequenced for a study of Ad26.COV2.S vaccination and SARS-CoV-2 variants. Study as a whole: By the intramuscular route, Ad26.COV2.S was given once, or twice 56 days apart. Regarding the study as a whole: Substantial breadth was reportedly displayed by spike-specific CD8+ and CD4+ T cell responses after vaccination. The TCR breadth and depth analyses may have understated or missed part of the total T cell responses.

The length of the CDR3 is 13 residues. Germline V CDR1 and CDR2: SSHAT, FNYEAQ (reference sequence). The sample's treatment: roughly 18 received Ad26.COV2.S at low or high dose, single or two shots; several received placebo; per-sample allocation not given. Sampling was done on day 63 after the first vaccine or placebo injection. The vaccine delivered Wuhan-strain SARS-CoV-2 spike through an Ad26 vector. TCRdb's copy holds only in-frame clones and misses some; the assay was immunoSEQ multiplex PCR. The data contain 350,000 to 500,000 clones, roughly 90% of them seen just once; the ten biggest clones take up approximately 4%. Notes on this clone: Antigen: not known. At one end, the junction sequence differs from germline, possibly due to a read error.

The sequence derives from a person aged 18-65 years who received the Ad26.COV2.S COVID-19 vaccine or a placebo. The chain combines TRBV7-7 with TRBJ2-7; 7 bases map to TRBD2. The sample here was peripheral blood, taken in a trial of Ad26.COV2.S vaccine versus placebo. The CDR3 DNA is TGTGCTAGCAGCAAAGGGACTAAGAACGAGCAGTACTTC. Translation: CASSKGTKNEQYF.